These 3 T cell receptor beta chains share one sample of origin, sequenced in a study of blood T cells in healthy people across ages. The second PCR ran roughly 6 to 11 cycles with a sample-barcoded 5' primer and J-beta primers. TCRdb analysed the 5' RACE reads with MiXCR anew, one entry per CDR3 protein. The data hold roughly 800,000 distinct CDR3 sequences, with roughly 25% observed a single time. This sample also belongs to another study, concerning T cells of mothers and their children.

The sample taken for sequencing was blood. The receptors were sampled from a boy between 10 and 17 years old in good health.

This clonotype was detected a few times. The chain combines TRBV5-1 with TRBJ2-7, with TRBD1 matching over 7 bases. V lost 1 base, J lost 6 bases, and 10 bases stayed unmatched. CDR1 is SGHRS and CDR2 is YFSETQ in the germline V gene. This CDR3 has 15 amino acids. The CDR3 DNA sequence: TGCGCCAGCAGCTTGAATCAGGGGGTTCTGTCCGAGCAGTACTTC. This sequence encodes CASSLNQGVLSEQYF.

J is TRBJ1-4 and V is TRBV9; D is unclear. V gave up 0 bases and J gave up 13 bases, with 13 bases separating them. CDR3 length equals 13 residues. Germline V lookup: CDR1 SGDLS, CDR2 YYNGEE. The CDR3, as DNA: TGTGCCAGCAGCGTAGATGGTGGCGGCGGACTGTTTTTT. Protein product: CASSVDGGGGLFF.

The chain carries TRBV5-1 and TRBJ2-7, with a weak D call TRBD2 (5 bases). Germline V gene lookup returns CDR1 SGHRS and CDR2 YFSETQ. The germline V and J ends were trimmed by 2 bases and 6 bases, with 15 bases remaining between them. CDR3 length: 14 residues. The CDR3 DNA follows: TGCGCCAGCAGCTTTGAGGGCGGTCCGGGCGAGCAGTACTTC. It codes for CASSFEGGPGEQYF. The variable domain in full, with the rest retrieved from reference TRBV5-1 and TRBJ2-7, is KAGVTQTPRYLIKTRGQQVTLSCSPISGHRSVSWYQQTPGQGLQFLFEYFSETQRNKGNFPGRFSGRQFSNSRSEMNVSTLELGDSALYLCASSFEGGPGEQYFGPGTRLTVT.